The T cell receptor (beta chain) under discussion was sequenced for a study of Ad26.COV2.S vaccination and SARS-CoV-2 variants (dated by TCRdb to the early 2020s). At the level of the whole study: Vaccine-arm donors were drawn from COV1001, a multicentre, randomized, double-blind, placebo-controlled phase I-IIa trial of Ad26.COV2.S in healthy adults. Ad26.COV2.S was administered intramuscularly at a dose of 5x10^10 or 1x10^11 viral particles, either as one shot or as two shots given 56 days apart. Throughout the experiments and outcome assessment, investigators stayed blinded to trial group allocation. Participants in the trial were split at random into five groups of five each, receiving low-dose or high-dose Ad26.COV2.S once or twice, or else placebo on both occasions. A total of around 32 samples were included in the TCR-sequenced set, comprising some 20 Ad26.COV2.S vaccine recipients, 5 placebo recipients and 8 SARS-CoV-2 convalescent individuals. The specificity and breadth of SARS-CoV-2-reactive T cell receptors after Ad26.COV2.S vaccination were assessed by TCRbeta repertoire sequencing.

The study at large found these results: It was noted by the authors that total T cell responses may have been underestimated by the TCR breadth and depth analyses. Vaccine and placebo recipients had comparable non-spike TCR breadth, which fits with the vaccine containing only spike. Compared with placebo recipients, Ad26.COV2.S recipients showed higher spike-specific TCR breadth (P = 0.0014). The study was not powered for comparison of responses between vaccine doses or regimens. After vaccination, spike-specific CD8+ and CD4+ T cell responses were reported to show substantial breadth.

Per the publication, the treatment or condition label means: some 19 received Ad26.COV2.S at low or high dose, single or two shots; a few received placebo; per-sample allocation not given. Repertoires of vaccine and placebo recipients were sequenced from samples collected on day 63 after the first injection. Cohort 1b enrolled 25 adults aged 18-55 years at a single site in Boston, USA, between 29 July and 7 August 2020. Ad26.COV2.S was a replication-incompetent adenovirus type 26 vector expressing a prefusion-stabilized SARS-CoV-2 spike protein from the original Wuhan strain. A note on this clone: Its antigen remains undetermined. No qualities accompany the bases; no much larger clone lies one base away.

The immunoSEQ Assay was used to sequence TCRbeta CDR3 regions. After extraction, genomic DNA underwent amplification by bias-controlled multiplex PCR, followed by high-throughput sequencing. Per the original workflow: Collapsing and filtering of sequences were performed to quantify the absolute abundance of each unique TCRbeta CDR3 region. T cell fraction was estimated by normalizing TCRbeta template counts to usable DNA, with usable DNA measured through amplification of reference genes found in all nucleated cells. Repertoire TCRs were annotated as SARS-CoV-2-specific by exact matching of V gene, CDR3 amino acid sequence and J gene to a known reactive TCR set. The reference SARS-CoV-2 TCR set was derived from MIRA and filtered for enrichment in COVID-19-positive ImmuneCODE repertoires, a step that removed public or cross-reactive TCRs. Using the MIRA antigens, annotated TCRs were further analysed by specific ORF or by position within an ORF. Breadth was defined as annotated unique rearrangements over total unique productive rearrangements; depth was the summed frequency of those rearrangements. TCR breadth was compared between groups using two-sided Wilcoxon rank-sum tests. This is the immuneACCESS table as TCRdb keeps it, with only in-frame sequences that have V and J called. A part of the clones is gone; compared with another copy, unresolved V genes explain less than half, and the rest is unexplained. The V and J calls and clone size come from that table; D and trimming were worked out from the DNA. A total of about 680,000 clones appear in this sample, about 90% of them only once. The top ten constitute approximately 1.5% of the sample.

The sequencing here drew on peripheral blood, taken in a trial of Ad26.COV2.S vaccine versus placebo. The TCR originated in a person between 18 and 60 years old who received the Ad26.COV2.S COVID-19 vaccine or a placebo.

The DNA is TGTGCCAGCAGCTTAATAGGGACAGGGAACACCGGGGAGCTGTTTTTT. This encodes CASSLIGTGNTGELFF. The chain is encoded by TRBV7-3 joined to TRBJ2-2; 8 middle bases align to TRBD1. Counted from cysteine to phenylalanine, this CDR3 has 16 amino acids. Only the CDR3 portion is preserved as DNA: 48 bases, with reading frame beginning at the first base. The germline V gene provides CDR1 SGHTA and CDR2 FQGTGA. Relative to germline, V is missing 1 base and J is missing 1 base, with 2 bases of the junction outside any gene match.